This T cell receptor beta chain stems from a study of tissue T cells after allogeneic stem cell transplantation. The length of the CDR3 is 11 residues. Trimming shortened V by 5 bases and J by 4 bases, and 6 bases separated the two germline ends. Per the germline V gene, CDR1 is NSHNY and CDR2 is SYGAGN. As to this clone: Gene names follow the mouse nomenclature. The read stops 1 residue short of the end of the CDR3; the missing end is completed from the germline J gene.

The method was immunoSEQ multiplex PCR; TCRdb's version includes in-frame clones alone and lacks a portion of them. The table includes roughly 50,000 clones, roughly 75% detected once. The clonotype originates from a pool of C57BL/6 mice in good health. The rearrangement joins TRBV13-1 to TRBJ1-1; D may be TRBD1 (6 bases). Input material: sorted cells pooled from one or two spleens. The CDR3 bases that were read are TGTGCCAGCAGACAGGGCACAGAAGTCTTC. Its translation is CASRQGTEVF. The whole CDR3 reads CASRQGTEVFF.